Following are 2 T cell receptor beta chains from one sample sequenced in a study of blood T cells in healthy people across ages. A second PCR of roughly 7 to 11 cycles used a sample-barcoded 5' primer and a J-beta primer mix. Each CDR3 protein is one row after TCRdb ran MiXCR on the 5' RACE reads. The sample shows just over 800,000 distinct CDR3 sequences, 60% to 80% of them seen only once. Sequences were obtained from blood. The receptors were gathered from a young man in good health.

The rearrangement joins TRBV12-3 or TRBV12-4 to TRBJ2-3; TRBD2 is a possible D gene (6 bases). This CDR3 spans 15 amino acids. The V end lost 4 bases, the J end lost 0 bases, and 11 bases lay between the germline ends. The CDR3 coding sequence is TGTGCCAGCAGTTCCCGGGGGTCCAGCACAGATACGCAGTATTTT. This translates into CASSSRGSSTDTQYF.

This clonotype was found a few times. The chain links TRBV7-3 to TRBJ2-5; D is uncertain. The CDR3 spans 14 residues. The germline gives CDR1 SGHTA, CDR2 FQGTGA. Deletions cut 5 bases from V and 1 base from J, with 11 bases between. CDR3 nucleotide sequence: TGTGCCAGCAGCACCCTAGGGTTCCAAGAGACCCAGTACTTC. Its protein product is CASSTLGFQETQYF.